A single sample gave rise to the 27 T cell receptor beta chains below, sequenced in a study of cytomegalovirus exposure and HLA in healthy donors. The PCR used 60 Vbeta and 13 Jbeta primers. Generated by immunoSEQ multiplex PCR, the TCRdb table keeps only in-frame clones and is missing some. The data show more than 140,000 clones, approximately 80% seen once. Sequencing used PBMCs. The origin of the receptors is a man aged 30-40 years in good health and CMV-seropositive.

As concerns this clone: A junction end diverges from the germline sequence, so it may reflect a read error. The rearrangement joins TRBV10-3 to TRBJ2-3, with 8 bases that match TRBD2. The germline V gene has CDR1 ENHRY and CDR2 SYGVKD. The length of the CDR3 is 16 residues. CDR3 loop: CASSYLSGRATDTQYF. The CDR3 DNA reads TGTGCCAGCAGTTACCTCAGCGGGAGAGCTACAGATACGCAGTATTTT.

This clone has only one observation. The chain uses TRBV5-1 and TRBJ2-1, with TRBD1 matching 9 bases. CDR1 is SGHRS and CDR2 is YFSETQ in the germline V gene. The CDR3 is 16 amino acids. Trimming removed 3 bases from V and 5 bases from J; junction bases left unmatched: 9. The CDR3 is CASSSTTGGADNEQFF. In DNA form, the CDR3 reads TGCGCCAGCAGCTCGACGACAGGGGGGGCCGACAATGAGCAGTTCTTC.

The chain links TRBV29-1 to TRBJ1-1; possibly TRBD1 for D (6 bases). The CDR3 has 10 residues. Germline-derived CDR1 and CDR2 are SQVTM and ANQGSEA. CDR3 residues: CSGGQTEAFF. CDR3 nucleotides: TGCAGTGGTGGACAGACTGAAGCTTTCTTT.

The chain combines TRBV18 with TRBJ1-2, with 10 bases identical to TRBD1. Germline lookup yields CDR1 KGHSH and CDR2 LQKENI. CDR3 length equals 13 residues. V was clipped by 5 bases and J by 8 bases; unmatched bases: 5. The CDR3 region is CASSAGTGVGYTF. The CDR3 DNA follows: TGTGCCAGCTCAGCCGGGACAGGGGTAGGCTACACCTTC.

The V gene is TRBV2, the J gene TRBJ1-6; no definite D call. Trimming stripped 2 bases from V and 10 bases from J, with 12 bases between. CDR1 and CDR2 from the germline V gene are SNHLY and FYNNEI. This CDR3 is 14 amino acids long. CDR3 region: CASSEREGGSPLHF. The CDR3 nucleotides read TGTGCCAGCAGTGAAAGGGAAGGCGGGTCACCCCTCCACTTT.

The sample holds a few counts of this clone. The J gene is TRBJ2-5, the V gene TRBV2, with 9 bases lining up with TRBD1. Germline V gives CDR1 SNHLY, CDR2 FYNNEI. The CDR3 length is 14 residues. V gave up 8 bases and J gave up 4 bases; unmatched junction bases: 8. The CDR3 DNA reads TGTGCCAGCGGGGGTCGACAGGGGGGAGAGACCCAGTACTTC. This gives the protein CASGGRQGGETQYF.

The rearrangement uses TRBV18 and TRBJ2-7; D perhaps matches TRBD2 (6 bases). CDR1 and CDR2 (germline): KGHSH, LQKENI. The CDR3 is made up of 14 amino acids. The ends were cut back, 1 base at V and 5 bases at J, with 12 bases in the middle. CDR3 protein: CASSPRIREDEQYF. In nucleotides, the CDR3 is TGTGCCAGCTCACCACGGATCAGGGAGGACGAGCAGTACTTC.

The V gene is TRBV14, the J gene TRBJ2-5, with TRBD2 matching 8 bases. With V trimmed by 5 bases and J by 2 bases, 1 base remained unmatched. The CDR3 extends over 13 amino acids. CDR1 is SGHDN and CDR2 is FVKESK in the germline V gene. The CDR3 sequence is CASSGLAQETQYF. CDR3 coding DNA: TGTGCCAGCAGCGGACTAGCTCAAGAGACCCAGTACTTC.

The chain is built from TRBV12-5 and TRBJ1-6; 7 nucleotides agree with TRBD1. Germline CDR1 is LGHNT and CDR2 is FRNRAP. V lost 1 base to trimming and J lost 7 bases; unmatched junction nucleotides: 4. The CDR3 covers 15 residues. CDR3 protein: CASGLGQGGNSPLHF. Here the CDR3 DNA reads TGTGCTAGTGGTTTGGGACAGGGAGGCAATTCACCCCTCCACTTT.

This chain links TRBV4-1 with TRBJ2-2; D is ambiguous. Deletions cut 2 bases from V and 4 bases from J, with 5 bases between. The CDR3 loop spans 13 amino acids. CDR1 is MGHRA, CDR2 YSYEKL, per germline. The CDR3 sequence: CASSQRSTGELFF. As DNA, the CDR3 is TGCGCCAGCAGCCAACGGAGCACCGGGGAGCTGTTTTTT.

The rearrangement joins TRBV27 to TRBJ1-5; D ambiguous. Germline V CDR1 and CDR2: MNHEY, SMNVEV (reference sequence). Trimming removed 4 bases from V and 5 bases from J, with 15 bases in between. This CDR3 is built from 15 residues. The CDR3 here is CASSSTTPTYQPQHF. CDR3 nucleotides: TGTGCCAGCAGTTCTACGACACCAACCTATCAGCCCCAGCATTTT.

The chain is built from TRBV2 and TRBJ1-5; 9 bases map to TRBD1. The CDR3 consists of 15 residues. CDR1 and CDR2 (germline): SNHLY, FYNNEI. After removal of 7 bases from V and 5 bases from J, the junction contained 9 bases not matched to a gene. CDR3 DNA sequence: TGTGCCAGCAAGGAAAGACAGGGGGAAGATCAGCCCCAGCATTTT. Protein sequence: CASKERQGEDQPQHF.

The CDR3 is CAWFSGGTDTQYF. In nucleotides, the CDR3 is TGTGCCTGGTTTAGCGGGGGCACAGATACGCAGTATTTT. The chain uses TRBV30 and TRBJ2-3, with TRBD2 matching over 8 bases. The CDR3 runs to 13 residues. The V gene's germline CDR1 is GTSNPN and CDR2 SVGIG (reference sequence). J was trimmed by 1 base and V by 5 bases; bases with no gene match: 2. Filled out from reference TRBV30 and TRBJ2-3, the complete variable domain reads SQTIHQWPATLVQPVGSPLSLECTVEGTSNPNLYWYRQAAGRGLQLLFYSVGIGQISSEVPQNLSASRPQDRQFILSSKKLLLSDSGFYLCAWFSGGTDTQYFGPGTRLTVL.

The rearrangement joins TRBV6-1 to TRBJ2-2; TRBD1 might be the D (5 bases). The CDR3 runs to 13 residues. From germline, CDR1 is MNHNS and CDR2 SASEGT. V lost 6 bases and J lost 1, with 6 bases in between. Here the CDR3 reads CASSRVNTGELFF. CDR3 bases: TGTGCCAGCAGCAGGGTGAACACCGGGGAGCTGTTTTTT.

This chain uses TRBV7-2 with TRBJ2-7, with 9 bases lining up with TRBD1. The V gene end was trimmed by 3 bases and the J gene end by 2 bases; junction bases not matched to a gene: 5. Germline CDR1 and CDR2: SGHTA and FQGNSA. This CDR3 is 15 amino acids long. As DNA, the CDR3 is TGTGCCAGCAGCTTTGCGACAGGGGGGGCCTACGAGCAGTACTTC. Its translation is CASSFATGGAYEQYF. The full variable domain, completed using reference TRBV7-2 and TRBJ2-7, is GAGVSQSPSNKVTEKGKDVELRCDPISGHTALYWYRQSLGQGLEFLIYFQGNSAPDKSGLPSDRFSAERTGGSVSTLTIQRTQQEDSAVYLCASSFATGGAYEQYFGPGTRLTVT.

This chain joins TRBV28 and TRBJ2-3, with 10 bases matching TRBD1. The trim removed 2 bases at V and 2 bases at J, leaving 1 base unmatched. Germline V gene data show CDR1 as MDHEN and CDR2 as SYDVKM. This CDR3 region has 15 residues. The DNA for the CDR3 is TGTGCCAGCAGTTTAGGGACAGGGGCCACAGATACGCAGTATTTT. Encoded protein: CASSLGTGATDTQYF.

This chain links TRBV28 with TRBJ1-4, with D unclear. The CDR3 is 13 residues long. The germline CDR1 and CDR2 sequences are MDHEN and SYDVKM. Trimming stripped 6 bases from V and 14 bases from J, with 19 bases between. CDR3 residues: CASRPDGMGGLFF. DNA of the CDR3: TGTGCCAGCAGACCCGACGGGATGGGTGGGCTGTTTTTT. Full variable domain (remainder filled in from reference TRBV28 and TRBJ1-4): DVKVTQSSRYLVKRTGEKVFLECVQDMDHENMFWYRQDPGLGLRLIYFSYDVKMKEKGDIPEGYSVSREKKERFSLILESASTNQTSMYLCASRPDGMGGLFFGSGTQLSVL.

The chain carries TRBV6-5 and TRBJ1-5; D unclear. CDR1 and CDR2 from the germline V gene are MNHEY and SVGAGI. Between the trimmed V and J ends, which lost 6 bases and 5 bases, there was a span of 14 bases. The CDR3 consists of 14 residues. The CDR3 region has the DNA TGTGCCAGCAGCCGTTGGCAGACTGATCAGCCCCAGCATTTT. It codes for CASSRWQTDQPQHF.

The gene calls are TRBV7-9 and TRBJ1-3; D gene unclear. Germline assignment: CDR1 SEHNR and CDR2 FQNEAQ (reference sequence). There are 17 residues in the CDR3. V gave up 5 bases and J gave up 0 bases, with 17 bases separating them. The CDR3 region has the DNA TGTGCCAGCAGCCCTGGGCCCAGGACTCTCTCTGGAAACACCATATATTTT. Translated: CASSPGPRTLSGNTIYF.

V is TRBV18 and J is TRBJ2-3; TRBD1 is a possible D gene (6 bases). Germline loops: CDR1 KGHSH, CDR2 LQKENI. The V end lost 5 bases, the J end lost 0 bases, and 9 bases lay between the germline ends. The CDR3 is 14 residues long. CDR3 residues: CASSTGFSTDTQYF. CDR3 in DNA: TGTGCCAGCTCAACAGGGTTTAGCACAGATACGCAGTATTTT.

DNA for the CDR3: TGTGCCAGCAGCGTATTTGAGGAGGAGACCCAGTACTTC. It is translated as CASSVFEEETQYF. The chain combines TRBV9 with TRBJ2-5; D call uncertain. Trimming cost V 1 base and J 5 bases, with 9 bases left between them. CDR1 is SGDLS and CDR2 is YYNGEE in the germline V gene. The CDR3 consists of 13 residues.

The chain couples TRBV6-5 to TRBJ2-5; 10 bases map to TRBD1. The J call may be wrong; the DNA end is better matched by TRBJ2-7. Germline assignment: CDR1 MNHEY and CDR2 SVGAGI. This CDR3 is built from 15 residues. The CDR3 sequence is CASSSPGQGPGEQYF. CDR3 bases: TGTGCCAGCAGTTCTCCGGGACAGGGGCCCGGCGAGCAGTACTTC.

J is TRBJ2-3 and V is TRBV6-1, with 15 bases identical to TRBD2. J lost 4 bases, V lost 6 bases, and 2 bases had no gene match. The CDR3 is 15 residues long. Per germline, CDR1 MNHNS and CDR2 SASEGT. The CDR3 bases are TGTGCCAGCAGAGGACTAGCGGGAGGGCCAGATACGCAGTATTTT. Amino acids: CASRGLAGGPDTQYF.

The rearrangement joins TRBV2 to TRBJ2-1; TRBD2 matches 7 bases. V lost 4 bases to trimming and J lost 10 bases; unmatched junction nucleotides: 4. CDR1 is SNHLY, CDR2 FYNNEI, per germline. The CDR3 is 12 residues long. The CDR3 DNA reads as TGTGCCAGCAGTGGCGGGGGAGGCGAGCAGTTCTTC. Its protein product is CASSGGGGEQFF.

This clone occurred a few times. This chain links TRBV5-6 with TRBJ2-4; D gene unclear. The V end lost 4 bases, the J end lost 1 base, and 9 bases lay between the germline ends. CDR3 length equals 14 residues. Looked up from germline, CDR1 is SGHDT and CDR2 is YYEEEE. The DNA of the CDR3 is TGTGCCAGCAGCCCCCCCGGTGCCAAAAACATTCAGTACTTC. Protein: CASSPPGAKNIQYF.

This clone was detected once. The chain combines TRBV5-5 with TRBJ1-1; D possibly corresponds to TRBD1 (5 bases). Trimming left V 0 bases short and J 5 bases short, with 11 bases between. CDR3 length equals 14 residues. From germline, CDR1 is SGHKS and CDR2 YYEKEE (reference sequence). The CDR3 bases are TGTGCCAGCAGCTTGGGTCGGGGGAGGACTGAAGCTTTCTTT. It codes for CASSLGRGRTEAFF.

This chain connects TRBV5-1 to TRBJ2-3; 11 nucleotides agree with TRBD2. Looked up from germline, CDR1 is SGHRS and CDR2 is YFSETQ. This CDR3 spans 16 amino acids. With 3 bases clipped from V and 2 bases from J, the junction kept 5 bases outside the gene matches. Here the CDR3 DNA reads TGCGCCAGCAGCTCTGGGACTAGCGGAAACACAGATACGCAGTATTTT. It is translated as CASSSGTSGNTDTQYF.